This T cell receptor beta chain was captured in a study of regulatory T cells in long-lasting Graves disease. Findings of the study overall: TRBV28, TRBJ1-2 and TRBJ2-5 were favored in persistent disease.

The sample's time point: persistent/refractory GD, antithyroid drugs over 5 years with positive TRAb. From RNA extracted from PBMCs, the TCR library was made. Diagnoses of Graves' disease were made by American Thyroid Association guidelines. This clonotype was detected a few times. Its specificity is unknown. Germline CDR1 reads MNHEY; CDR2 reads SMNVEV (reference sequence). The CDR3 is 14 amino acids. The ends were cut back, 6 bases at V and 3 bases at J, with 11 bases in the middle. The authors built TCR beta libraries using iRepertoire HTBI primers and Arm-PCR of CDR3 regions. MiXCR, run by TCRdb on the multiplex PCR reads, gives a single entry per CDR3 protein. The sample has around 300,000 distinct CDR3 sequences; 20% to 25% are singletons.

This sequence originates from a female donor with Graves disease. The chain carries TRBV27 and TRBJ1-4; no clear D gene. The sample in question was peripheral blood mononuclear cells (PBMCs), obtained when the disease was refractory, from a patient treated with antithyroid drugs. For the CDR3, the DNA is TGTGCCAGCAGCCCATTTGTGGCTAATGAAAAACTGTTTTTT. This gives the protein CASSPFVANEKLFF. The whole variable domain, remainder taken from reference TRBV27 and TRBJ1-4, is EAQVTQNPRYLITVTGKKLTVTCSQNMNHEYMSWYRQDPGLGLRQIYYSMNVEVTDKGDVPEGYKVSRKEKRNFPLILESPSPNQTSLYFCASSPFVANEKLFFGSGTQLSVL.